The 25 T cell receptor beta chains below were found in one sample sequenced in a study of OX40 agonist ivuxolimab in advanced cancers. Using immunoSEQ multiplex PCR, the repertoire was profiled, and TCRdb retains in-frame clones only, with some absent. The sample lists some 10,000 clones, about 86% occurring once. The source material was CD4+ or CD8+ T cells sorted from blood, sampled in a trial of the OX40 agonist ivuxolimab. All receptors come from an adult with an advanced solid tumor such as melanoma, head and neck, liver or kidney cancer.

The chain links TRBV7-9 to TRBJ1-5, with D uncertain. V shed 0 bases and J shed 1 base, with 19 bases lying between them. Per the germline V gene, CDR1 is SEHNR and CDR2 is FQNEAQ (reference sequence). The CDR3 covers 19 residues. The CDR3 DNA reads TGTGCCAGCAGCTTAGCGGGTTTTTCGGGCCAGGAGAGCAATCAGCCCCAGCATTTT. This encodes CASSLAGFSGQESNQPQHF.

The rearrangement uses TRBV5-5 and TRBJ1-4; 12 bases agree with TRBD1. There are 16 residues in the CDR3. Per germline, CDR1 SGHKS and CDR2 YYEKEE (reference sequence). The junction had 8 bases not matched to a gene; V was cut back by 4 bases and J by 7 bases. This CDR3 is CASSEPGTGGGEKLFF. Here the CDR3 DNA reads TGTGCCAGCAGCGAACCCGGGACAGGGGGCGGTGAAAAACTGTTTTTT.

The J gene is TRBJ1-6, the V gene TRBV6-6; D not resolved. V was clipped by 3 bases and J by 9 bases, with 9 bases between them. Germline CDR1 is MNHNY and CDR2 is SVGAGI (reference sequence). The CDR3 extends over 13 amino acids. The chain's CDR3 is CASSYVESSPLHF. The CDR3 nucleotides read TGTGCCAGCAGTTATGTTGAGAGTTCACCCCTCCACTTT.

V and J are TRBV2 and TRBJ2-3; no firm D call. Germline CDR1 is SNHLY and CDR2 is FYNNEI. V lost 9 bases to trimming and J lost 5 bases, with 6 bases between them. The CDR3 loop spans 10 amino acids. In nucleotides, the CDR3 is TGTGCCAGTTTGGGAGATACGCAGTATTTT. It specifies CASLGDTQYF.

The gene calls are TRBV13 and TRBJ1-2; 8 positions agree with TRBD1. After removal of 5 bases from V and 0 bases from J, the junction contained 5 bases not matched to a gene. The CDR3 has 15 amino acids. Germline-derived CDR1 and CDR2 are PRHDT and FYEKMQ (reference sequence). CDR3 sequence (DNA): TGTGCCAGCAGCCCAGAGACAGGGGCTAACTATGGCTACACCTTC. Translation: CASSPETGANYGYTF.

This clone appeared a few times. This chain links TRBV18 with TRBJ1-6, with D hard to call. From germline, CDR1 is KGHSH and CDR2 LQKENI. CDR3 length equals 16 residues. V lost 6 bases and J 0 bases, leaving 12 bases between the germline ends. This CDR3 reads CASSSGRFSYNSPLHF. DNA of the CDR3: TGTGCCAGCTCGTCTGGGAGGTTCTCCTATAATTCACCCCTCCACTTT.

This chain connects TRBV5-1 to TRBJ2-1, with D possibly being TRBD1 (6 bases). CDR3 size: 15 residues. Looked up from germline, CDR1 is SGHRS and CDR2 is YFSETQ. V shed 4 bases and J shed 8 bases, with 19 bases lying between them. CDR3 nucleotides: TGCGCCAGCAGCGGGGCAGGGGCCCATTTCGATGAGCAGTTCTTC. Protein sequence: CASSGAGAHFDEQFF.

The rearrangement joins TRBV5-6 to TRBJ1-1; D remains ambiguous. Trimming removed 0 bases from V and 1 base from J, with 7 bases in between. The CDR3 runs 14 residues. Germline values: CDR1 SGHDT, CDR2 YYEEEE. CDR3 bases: TGTGCCAGCAGCTTGGATCCCGAGAACACTGAAGCTTTCTTT. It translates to CASSLDPENTEAFF.

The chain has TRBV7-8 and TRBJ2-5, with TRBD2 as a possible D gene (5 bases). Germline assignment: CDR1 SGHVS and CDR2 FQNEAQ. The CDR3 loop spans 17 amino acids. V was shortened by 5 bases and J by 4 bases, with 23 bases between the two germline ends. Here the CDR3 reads CASSHSGQAGERETQYF. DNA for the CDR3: TGTGCCAGCAGCCACAGCGGCCAGGCTGGAGAACGAGAGACCCAGTACTTC.

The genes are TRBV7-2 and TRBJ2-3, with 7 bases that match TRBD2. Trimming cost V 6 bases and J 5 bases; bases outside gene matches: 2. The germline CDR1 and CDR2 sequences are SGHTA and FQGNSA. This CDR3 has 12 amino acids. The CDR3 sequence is CASSSSGDTQYF. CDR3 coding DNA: TGTGCCAGCAGTTCTAGCGGAGATACGCAGTATTTT.

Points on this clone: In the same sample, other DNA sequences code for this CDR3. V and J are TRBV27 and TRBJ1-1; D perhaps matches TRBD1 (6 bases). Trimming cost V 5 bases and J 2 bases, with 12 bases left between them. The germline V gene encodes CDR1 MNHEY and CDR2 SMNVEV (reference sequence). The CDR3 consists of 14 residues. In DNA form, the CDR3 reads TGTGCCAGCAGTCCGAGGACAGTTAACACTGAAGCTTTCTTT. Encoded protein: CASSPRTVNTEAFF.

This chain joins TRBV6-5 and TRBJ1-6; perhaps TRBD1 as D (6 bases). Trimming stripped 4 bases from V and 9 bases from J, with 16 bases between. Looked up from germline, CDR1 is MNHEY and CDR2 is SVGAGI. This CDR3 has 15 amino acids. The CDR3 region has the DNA TGTGCCAGCAGTTCTACTGGGGTAGGGGGTTCACCCCTCCACTTT. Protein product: CASSSTGVGGSPLHF.

CDR3 sequence (DNA): TGTGCCAGTAGTATAGGGGGGACAGTTGGTGAGACCCAGTACTTC. It is translated as CASSIGGTVGETQYF. The chain joins TRBV19 to TRBJ2-5; 7 nucleotides align to TRBD1. This CDR3 has 15 amino acids. Germline V gene data show CDR1 as LNHDA and CDR2 as SQIVND (reference sequence). J was trimmed by 5 bases and V by 1 base; bases with no gene match: 7. The full variable domain, completed using reference TRBV19 and TRBJ2-5, is DGGITQSPKYLFRKEGQNVTLSCEQNLNHDAMYWYRQDPGQGLRLIYYSQIVNDFQKGDIAEGYSVSREKKESFPLTVTSAQKNPTAFYLCASSIGGTVGETQYFGPGTRLLVL.

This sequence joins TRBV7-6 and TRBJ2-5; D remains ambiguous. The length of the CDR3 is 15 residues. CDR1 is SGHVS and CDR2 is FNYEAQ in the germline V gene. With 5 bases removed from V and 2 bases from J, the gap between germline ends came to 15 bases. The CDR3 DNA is TGTGCCAGCAGCCCAGAAGGAAGTGGACAAGAGACCCAGTACTTC. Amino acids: CASSPEGSGQETQYF. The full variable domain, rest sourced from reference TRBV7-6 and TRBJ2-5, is GAGVSQSPRYKVTKRGQDVALRCDPISGHVSLYWYRQALGQGPEFLTYFNYEAQQDKSGLPNDRFSAERPEGSISTLTIQRTEQRDSAMYRCASSPEGSGQETQYFGPGTRLLVL.

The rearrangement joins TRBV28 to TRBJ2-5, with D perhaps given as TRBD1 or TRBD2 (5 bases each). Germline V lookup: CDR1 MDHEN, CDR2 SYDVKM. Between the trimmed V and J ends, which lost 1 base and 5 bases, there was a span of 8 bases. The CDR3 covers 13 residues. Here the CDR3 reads CASSLLRGETQYF. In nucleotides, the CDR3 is TGTGCCAGCAGTTTATTGAGGGGTGAGACCCAGTACTTC.

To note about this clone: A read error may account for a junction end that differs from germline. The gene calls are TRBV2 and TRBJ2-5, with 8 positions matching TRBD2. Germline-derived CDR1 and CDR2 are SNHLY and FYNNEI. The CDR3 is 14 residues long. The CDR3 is CASNPGLAEEAQYF. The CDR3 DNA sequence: TGTGCCAGCAACCCCGGACTAGCCGAAGAGGCCCAGTACTTC.

This CDR3 reads CASSHEREGQHNEQFF. As DNA, the CDR3 is TGCGCCAGCAGCCACGAGCGGGAGGGCCAGCACAATGAGCAGTTCTTC. The rearrangement links TRBV4-1 to TRBJ2-1, with 10 bases aligning to TRBD2. The CDR3 has 16 amino acids. V was pared by 3 bases and J by 5 bases, with 7 bases of the junction left unmatched. Germline assignment: CDR1 MGHRA and CDR2 YSYEKL.

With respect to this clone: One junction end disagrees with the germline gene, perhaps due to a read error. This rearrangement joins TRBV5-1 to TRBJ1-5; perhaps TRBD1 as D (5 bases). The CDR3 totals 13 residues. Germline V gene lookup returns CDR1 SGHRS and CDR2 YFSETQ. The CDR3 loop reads CASRLGGNQPQHF. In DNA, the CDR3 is TGCGCCAGCAGGTTGGGGGGCAATCAGCCCCAGCATTTT.

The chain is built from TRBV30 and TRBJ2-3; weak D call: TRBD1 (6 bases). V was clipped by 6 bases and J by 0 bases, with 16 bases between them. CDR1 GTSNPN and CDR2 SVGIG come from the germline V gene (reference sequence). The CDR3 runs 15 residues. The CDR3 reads CACQKGESSTDTQYF. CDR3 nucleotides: TGTGCCTGCCAAAAGGGGGAGAGTAGCACAGATACGCAGTATTTT.

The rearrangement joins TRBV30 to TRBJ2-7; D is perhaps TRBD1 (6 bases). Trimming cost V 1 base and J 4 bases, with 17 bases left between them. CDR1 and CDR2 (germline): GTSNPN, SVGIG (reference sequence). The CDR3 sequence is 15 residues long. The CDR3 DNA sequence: TGTGCCTGGAGTGCAGGGGCAGGCTCTCTATACGAGCAGTACTTC. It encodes CAWSAGAGSLYEQYF.

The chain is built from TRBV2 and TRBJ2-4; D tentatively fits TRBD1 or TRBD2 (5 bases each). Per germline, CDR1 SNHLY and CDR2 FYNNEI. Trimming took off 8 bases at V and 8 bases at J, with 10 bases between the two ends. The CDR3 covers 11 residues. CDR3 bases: TGTGCCAGCCTGGGGCGGGACATTCAGTACTTC. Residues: CASLGRDIQYF.

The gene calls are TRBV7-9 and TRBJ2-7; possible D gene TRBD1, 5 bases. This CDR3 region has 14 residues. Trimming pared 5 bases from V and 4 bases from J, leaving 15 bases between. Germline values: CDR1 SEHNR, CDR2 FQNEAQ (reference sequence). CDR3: CASSQQDYLYEQYF. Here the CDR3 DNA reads TGTGCCAGCAGCCAACAGGATTACTTATACGAGCAGTACTTC. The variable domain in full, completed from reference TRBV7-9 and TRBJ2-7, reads DTGVSQNPRHKITKRGQNVTFRCDPISEHNRLYWYRQTLGQGPEFLTYFQNEAQLEKSRLLSDRFSAERPKGSFSTLEIQRTEQGDSAMYLCASSQQDYLYEQYFGPGTRLTVT.

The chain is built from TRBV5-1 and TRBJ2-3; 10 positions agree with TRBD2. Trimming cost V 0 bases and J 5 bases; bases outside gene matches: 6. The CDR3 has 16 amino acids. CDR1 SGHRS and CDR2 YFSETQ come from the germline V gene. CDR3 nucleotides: TGCGCCAGCAGCTTGGCCCTAGCGGGAGCTTTAGATACGCAGTATTTT. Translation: CASSLALAGALDTQYF.

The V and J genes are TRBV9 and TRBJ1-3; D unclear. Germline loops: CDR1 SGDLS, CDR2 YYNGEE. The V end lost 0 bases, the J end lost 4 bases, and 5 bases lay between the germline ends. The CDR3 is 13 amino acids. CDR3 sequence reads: CASSVASGNTIYF. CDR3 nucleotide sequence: TGTGCCAGCAGCGTAGCATCGGGAAACACCATATATTTT.

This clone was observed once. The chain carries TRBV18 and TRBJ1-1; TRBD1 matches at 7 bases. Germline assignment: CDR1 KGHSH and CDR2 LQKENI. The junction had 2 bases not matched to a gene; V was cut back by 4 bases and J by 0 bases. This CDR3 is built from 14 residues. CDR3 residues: CASSQDRMNTEAFF. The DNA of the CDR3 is TGTGCCAGCTCACAGGACAGGATGAACACTGAAGCTTTCTTT. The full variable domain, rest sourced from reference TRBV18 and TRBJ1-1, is NAGVMQNPRHLVRRRGQEARLRCSPMKGHSHVYWYRQLPEEGLKFMVYLQKENIIDESGMPKERFSAEFPKEGPSILRIQQVVRGDSAAYFCASSQDRMNTEAFFGQGTRLTVV.